This TCR beta chain was sequenced for a study of T cells expressing NK-cell markers. Study-wide background: HCMV seropositivity marked most of the eight sequenced donors; one was seronegative. General observations from the study: In roughly six donors, dominant NKG2C+ clonotypes were roughly 1.0-7.0% of CD8+ T cells.

On this clonotype: Antigen specificity is unknown.

Germline-derived CDR1 and CDR2 are SGDLS and YYNGEE. CDR3 length equals 16 residues. The TCR beta cDNA came from 5'RACE template switching with UMIs. TCRdb processed the 5' RACE reads again and assigns one entry to each CDR3 protein, with no DNA. Its listing shows roughly 380,000 distinct CDR3 sequences. This chain uses TRBV9 with TRBJ2-2; TCRdb gives TRBD2 as the D gene, but with no DNA this cannot be confirmed. Material for sequencing was blood T cells: a sorted CD56 or NKG2C T cell subset, CD4+ or CD8+ T cells, or bulk PBMC T cells (not recorded which). The source of this sequence is a man between 18 and 69 years old in good health. The CDR3 sequence: CASSVGIAGGTGELFF. Based on the CDR3 plus reference TRBV9 and TRBJ2-2, the full variable domain is DSGVTQTPKHLITATGQRVTLRCSPRSGDLSVYWYQQSLDQGLQFLIQYYNGEERAKGNILERFSAQQFPDLHSELNLSSLELGDSALYFCASSVGIAGGTGELFFGEGSRLTVL.